The rows below give T cell receptor beta chains drawn from one sample of a study of Ad26.COV2.S vaccination and SARS-CoV-2 variants. TCRdb keeps only in-frame clones here, not all; method: immunoSEQ multiplex PCR. The table has about 680,000 clones, roughly 90% seen once. This specimen was peripheral blood, taken in a trial of Ad26.COV2.S vaccine versus placebo. These receptors were collected from a person between 18 and 60 years old who received the Ad26.COV2.S COVID-19 vaccine or a placebo. Each CDR3 is given with its conserved first and last residue. The order of the fields is J gene, V gene, clone size, D gene, CDR3 DNA, CDR3 protein. The D gene is left open where the match is weak. Not all rows give a size; the values are once, few, many and, for expanded clones, a class.

>TRBJ2-1|TRBV19|.|.
TGTGCCAGTAGTATTGCGGCCATGAACGGGTACAATGAGCAGTTCTTC
CASSIAAMNGYNEQFF
>TRBJ1-2|TRBV6-5|once|TRBD1
TGTGCCGGGAGGACAGGGACCTATGGCTACACCTTC
CAGRTGTYGYTF
>TRBJ2-6|TRBV6-1|once|.
TGTGCCAGCAGTGTATCGCCGAACTCTGGGGCCAACGTCCTGACTTTC
CASSVSPNSGANVLTF
>TRBJ2-3|TRBV13|.|.
TGTGCCAGCACCCCAGGAGGGGGCAGGGCAGATACGCAGTATTTT
CASTPGGGRADTQYF
>TRBJ1-2|TRBV30|.|.
TGTGCCTGGAGTGCAGGGATCCGAGGCTACACCTTC
CAWSAGIRGYTF
>TRBJ2-1|TRBV30|.|.
TGTGCCTGGAGTCTCGACACTCCCCCCTACAATGAGCAGTTCTTC
CAWSLDTPPYNEQFF
>TRBJ2-1|TRBV27|.|.
TGTGCCAGCAGTCTGACCTCCTCCCGAACCTACAATGAGCAGTTCTTC
CASSLTSSRTYNEQFF
>TRBJ1-5|TRBV6-6|.|.
TGTGCCAGCACCGGGGTTAGCAATCAGCCCCAGCATTTT
CASTGVSNQPQHF
>TRBJ1-6|TRBV5-1|few|.
TGCGCCAGCAGCTTGGGCGTACAGGGAGGGGGATCACCCCTCCACTTT
CASSLGVQGGGSPLHF
>TRBJ1-1|TRBV7-3|.|.
TGTGCCAGCAGCTTAACAGCCAGGGTGACTGAAGCTTTCTTT
CASSLTARVTEAFF